This TCR beta chain was retrieved from a study of shared clonotypes between healthy human individuals. This table comes from immunoSEQ multiplex PCR, and its TCRdb copy is limited to in-frame clones, with some not included. The sample has about 1.5 million clones, roughly 98% seen once. Study findings and constraints: Represented diversity (both genetic and exposure-history) was limited by the small number of donors.

The CDR3 has 14 residues. Trimming cost V 5 bases and J 4 bases, with 14 bases left between them. The V gene's germline CDR1 is LNHDA and CDR2 SQIVND (reference sequence). With regard to this clone: The antigen is unknown.

The rearrangement links TRBV19 to TRBJ2-5; D is possibly TRBD2 (5 bases). Sequencing used naive CD4+ T cells sorted from blood. The subset is: CD45RA+ positively selected. This sequence was found in a man between 25 and 39 years old in good health. The CDR3 reads CASSPKAGRETQYF. CDR3 sequence (DNA): TGTGCCAGTAGTCCGAAAGCTGGGAGAGAGACCCAGTACTTC.